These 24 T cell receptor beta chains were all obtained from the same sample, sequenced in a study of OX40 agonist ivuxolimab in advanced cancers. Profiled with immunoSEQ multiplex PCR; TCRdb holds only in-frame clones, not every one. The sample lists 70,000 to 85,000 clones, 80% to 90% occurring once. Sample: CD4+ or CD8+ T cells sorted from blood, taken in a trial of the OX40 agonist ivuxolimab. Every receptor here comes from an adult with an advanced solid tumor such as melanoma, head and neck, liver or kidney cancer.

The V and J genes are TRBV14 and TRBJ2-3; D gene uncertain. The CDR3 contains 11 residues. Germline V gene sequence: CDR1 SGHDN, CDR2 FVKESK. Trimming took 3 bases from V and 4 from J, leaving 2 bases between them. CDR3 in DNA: TGTGCCAGCAGCCAGGCAGATACGCAGTATTTT. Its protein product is CASSQADTQYF.

This CDR3 reads CASSQGSGWDQPQHF. In DNA form, the CDR3 reads TGTGCCAGCAGTCAAGGGTCAGGGTGGGATCAGCCCCAGCATTTT. The chain joins TRBV28 to TRBJ1-5; perhaps TRBD1 as D (5 bases). Trimming stripped 5 bases from V and 5 bases from J, with 16 bases between. Germline V gene data show CDR1 as MDHEN and CDR2 as SYDVKM. The CDR3 has 15 residues.

The CDR3 bases are TGTGCCAGCAGCAAGAGGGGCGGGGGACAGGGGCACACGGGGACCCAGTACTTC. Amino acids: CASSKRGGGQGHTGTQYF. The rearrangement links TRBV21-1 to TRBJ2-5; the D call of TRBD1 is as the table states it, not checked on the DNA. TRBV21-1 is reported as a pseudogene. This CDR3 comprises 18 residues.

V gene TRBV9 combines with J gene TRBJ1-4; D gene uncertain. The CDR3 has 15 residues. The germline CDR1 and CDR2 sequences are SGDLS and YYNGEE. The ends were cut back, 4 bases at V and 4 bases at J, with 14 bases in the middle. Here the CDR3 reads CASSPSLKLNEKLFF. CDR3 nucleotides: TGTGCCAGCAGCCCCTCCCTTAAGCTTAATGAAAAACTGTTTTTT.

The chain's CDR3 is CASSLVRNTGELFF. The CDR3 region has the DNA TGTGCCAGCAGCTTGGTACGGAACACCGGGGAGCTGTTTTTT. This sequence joins TRBV5-4 and TRBJ2-2; D not resolved. Trimming took off 0 bases at V and 1 base at J, with 4 bases between the two ends. CDR1 and CDR2 (germline): SGHNT, YYREEE (reference sequence). This CDR3 comprises 14 residues.

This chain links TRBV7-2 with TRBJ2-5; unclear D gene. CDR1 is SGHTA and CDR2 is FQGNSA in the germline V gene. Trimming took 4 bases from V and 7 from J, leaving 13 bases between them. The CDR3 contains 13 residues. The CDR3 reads CASSSGLLGTQYF. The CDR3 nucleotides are TGTGCCAGCAGCTCTGGGCTTTTGGGGACCCAGTACTTC.

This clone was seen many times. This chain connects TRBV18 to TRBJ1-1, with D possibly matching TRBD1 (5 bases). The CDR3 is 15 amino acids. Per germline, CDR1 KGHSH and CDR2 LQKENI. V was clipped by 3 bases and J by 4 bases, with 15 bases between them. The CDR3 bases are TGTGCCAGCTCACCCGCGGGACCAGCGGGCACTGAAGCTTTCTTT. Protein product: CASSPAGPAGTEAFF. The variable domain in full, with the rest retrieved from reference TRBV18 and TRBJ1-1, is NAGVMQNPRHLVRRRGQEARLRCSPMKGHSHVYWYRQLPEEGLKFMVYLQKENIIDESGMPKERFSAEFPKEGPSILRIQQVVRGDSAAYFCASSPAGPAGTEAFFGQGTRLTVV.

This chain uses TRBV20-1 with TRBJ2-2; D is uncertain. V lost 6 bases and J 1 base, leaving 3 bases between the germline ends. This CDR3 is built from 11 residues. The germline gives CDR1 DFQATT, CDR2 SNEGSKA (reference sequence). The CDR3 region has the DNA TGCAGTGCCCAGAACACCGGGGAGCTGTTTTTT. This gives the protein CSAQNTGELFF.

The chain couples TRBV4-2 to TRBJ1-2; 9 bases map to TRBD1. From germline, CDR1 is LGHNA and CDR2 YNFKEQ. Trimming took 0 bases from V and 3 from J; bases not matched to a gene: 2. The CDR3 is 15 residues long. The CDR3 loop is CASSQDGDRDYGYTF. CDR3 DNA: TGTGCCAGCAGCCAAGATGGGGACAGGGACTATGGCTACACCTTC.

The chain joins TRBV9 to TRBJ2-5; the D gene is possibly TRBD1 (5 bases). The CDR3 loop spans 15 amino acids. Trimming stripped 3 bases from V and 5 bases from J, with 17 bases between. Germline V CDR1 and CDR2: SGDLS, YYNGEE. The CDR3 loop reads CASSALDQGWETQYF. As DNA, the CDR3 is TGTGCCAGCAGCGCCCTCGATCAGGGCTGGGAGACCCAGTACTTC.

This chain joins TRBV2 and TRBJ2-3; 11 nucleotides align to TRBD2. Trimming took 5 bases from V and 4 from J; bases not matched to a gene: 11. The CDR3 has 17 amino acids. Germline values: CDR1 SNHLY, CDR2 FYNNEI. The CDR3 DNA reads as TGTGCCAGCAGTAACCCGGTACTAGCGGGGGCCGCAGATACGCAGTATTTT. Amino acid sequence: CASSNPVLAGAADTQYF.

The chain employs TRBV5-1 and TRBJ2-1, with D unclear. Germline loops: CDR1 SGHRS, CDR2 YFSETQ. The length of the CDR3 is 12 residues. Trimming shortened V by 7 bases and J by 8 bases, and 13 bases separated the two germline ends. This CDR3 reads CASHMGTYEQFF. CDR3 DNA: TGCGCCAGCCATATGGGCACCTATGAGCAGTTCTTC.

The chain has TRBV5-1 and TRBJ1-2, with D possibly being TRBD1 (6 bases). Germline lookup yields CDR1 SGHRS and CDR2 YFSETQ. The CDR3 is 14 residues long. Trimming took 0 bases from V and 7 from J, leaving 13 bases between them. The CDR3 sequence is CASSLAGVGRGYTF. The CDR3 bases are TGCGCCAGCAGCTTGGCAGGGGTCGGTCGTGGCTACACCTTC.

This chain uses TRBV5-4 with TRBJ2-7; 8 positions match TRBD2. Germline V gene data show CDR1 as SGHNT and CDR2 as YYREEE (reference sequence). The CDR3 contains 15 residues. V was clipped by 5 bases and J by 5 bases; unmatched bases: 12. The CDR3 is CASSPTGTRSDEQYF. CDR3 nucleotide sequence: TGTGCCAGCAGTCCCACCGGGACTAGAAGCGACGAGCAGTACTTC.

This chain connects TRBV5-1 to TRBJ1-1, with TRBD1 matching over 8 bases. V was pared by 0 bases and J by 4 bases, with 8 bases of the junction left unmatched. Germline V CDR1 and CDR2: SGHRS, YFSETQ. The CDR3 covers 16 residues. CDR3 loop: CASSLGRGTGGTEAFF. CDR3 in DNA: TGCGCCAGCAGCTTGGGTCGAGGGACAGGAGGCACTGAAGCTTTCTTT.

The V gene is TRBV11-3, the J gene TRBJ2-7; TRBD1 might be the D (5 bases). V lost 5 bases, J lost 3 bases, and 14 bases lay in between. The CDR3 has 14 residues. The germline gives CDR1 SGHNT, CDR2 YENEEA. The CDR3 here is CASSPTDRVYEQYF. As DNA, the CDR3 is TGTGCCAGCAGCCCCACCGACAGAGTCTACGAGCAGTACTTC.

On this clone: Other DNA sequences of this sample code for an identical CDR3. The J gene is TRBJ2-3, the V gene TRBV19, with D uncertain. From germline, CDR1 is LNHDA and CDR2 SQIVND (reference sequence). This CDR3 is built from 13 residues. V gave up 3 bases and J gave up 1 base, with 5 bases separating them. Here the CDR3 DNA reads TGTGCCAGTAGTATTAAGGGCACAGATACGCAGTATTTT. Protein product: CASSIKGTDTQYF.

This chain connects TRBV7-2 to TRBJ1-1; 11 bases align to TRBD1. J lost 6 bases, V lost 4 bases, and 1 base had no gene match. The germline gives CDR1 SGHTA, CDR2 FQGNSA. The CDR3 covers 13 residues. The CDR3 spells CASSWTGGAEAFF. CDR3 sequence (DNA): TGTGCCAGCAGCTGGACAGGGGGCGCTGAAGCTTTCTTT. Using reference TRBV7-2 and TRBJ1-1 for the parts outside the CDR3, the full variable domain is GAGVSQSPSNKVTEKGKDVELRCDPISGHTALYWYRQSLGQGLEFLIYFQGNSAPDKSGLPSDRFSAERTGGSVSTLTIQRTQQEDSAVYLCASSWTGGAEAFFGQGTRLTVV.

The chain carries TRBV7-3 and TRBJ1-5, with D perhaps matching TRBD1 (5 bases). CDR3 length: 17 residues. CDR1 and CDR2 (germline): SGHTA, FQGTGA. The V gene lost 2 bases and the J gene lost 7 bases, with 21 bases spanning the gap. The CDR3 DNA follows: TGTGCCAGCAGCTTACGGCCCATGTCAGGGATAACCCAGCCCCAGCATTTT. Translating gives CASSLRPMSGITQPQHF. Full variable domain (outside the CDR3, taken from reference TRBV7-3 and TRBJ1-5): GAGVSQTPSNKVTEKGKYVELRCDPISGHTALYWYRQSLGQGPEFLIYFQGTGAADDSGLPNDRFFAVRPEGSVSTLKIQRTERGDSAVYLCASSLRPMSGITQPQHFGDGTRLSIL.

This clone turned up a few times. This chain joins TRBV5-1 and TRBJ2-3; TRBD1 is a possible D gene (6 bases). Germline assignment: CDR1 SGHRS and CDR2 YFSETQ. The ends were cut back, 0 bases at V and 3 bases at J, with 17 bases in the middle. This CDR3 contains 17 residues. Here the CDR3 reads CASSLAGGRGKTDTQYF. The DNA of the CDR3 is TGCGCCAGCAGCTTGGCCGGCGGCAGGGGTAAGACAGATACGCAGTATTTT.

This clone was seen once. CDR3 nucleotides: TGTGCCAGCAGCTTAGGGACCGGACAGGCCTATAGCAATCAGCCCCAGCATTTT. Its translation: CASSLGTGQAYSNQPQHF. This rearrangement joins TRBV7-2 to TRBJ1-5, with 7 nucleotides matching TRBD1. The CDR3 runs 18 residues. Germline assignment: CDR1 SGHTA and CDR2 FQGNSA. The V segment lost 1 base and the J segment 0 bases; nucleotides outside the gene matches: 9.

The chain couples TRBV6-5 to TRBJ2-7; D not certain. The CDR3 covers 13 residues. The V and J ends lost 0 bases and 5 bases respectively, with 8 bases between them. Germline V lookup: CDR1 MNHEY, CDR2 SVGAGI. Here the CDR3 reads CASSYSQWDEQYF. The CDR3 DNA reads TGTGCCAGCAGTTACTCCCAGTGGGACGAGCAGTACTTC.

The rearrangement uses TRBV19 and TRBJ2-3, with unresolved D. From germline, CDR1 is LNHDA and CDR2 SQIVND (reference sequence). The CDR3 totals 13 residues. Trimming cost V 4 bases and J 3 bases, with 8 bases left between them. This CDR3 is CASSTPRTDTQYF. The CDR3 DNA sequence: TGTGCCAGTAGTACACCTAGGACAGATACGCAGTATTTT. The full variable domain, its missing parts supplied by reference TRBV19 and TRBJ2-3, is DGGITQSPKYLFRKEGQNVTLSCEQNLNHDAMYWYRQDPGQGLRLIYYSQIVNDFQKGDIAEGYSVSREKKESFPLTVTSAQKNPTAFYLCASSTPRTDTQYFGPGTRLTVL.

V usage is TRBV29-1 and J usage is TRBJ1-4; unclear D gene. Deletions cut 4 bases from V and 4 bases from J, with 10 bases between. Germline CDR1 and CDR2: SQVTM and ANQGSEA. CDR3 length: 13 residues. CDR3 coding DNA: TGCAGCGTTGGGCGGCAAAATAATGAAAAACTGTTTTTT. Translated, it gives CSVGRQNNEKLFF.